Included here is one T cell receptor beta chain sequence, with context. What it recognizes is unknown. This sample was included in a study of regulatory T cells in long-lasting Graves disease. The time point is: persistent/refractory GD, antithyroid drugs over 5 years with positive TRAb. From RNA extracted from PBMCs, the TCR library was made. In this cohort, patients came from an endocrinology department located in Xi'an, China. General study findings and limits: Accuracy could have been hurt by small sample size. Comparison showed that persistent patients shared more public clonotypes (2,741) than new patients (966).

Combining iRepertoire HTBI primers with Arm-PCR of CDR3 regions, the authors built TCR beta libraries. In the original processing: Throughout the samples, researchers identified 50 to 75 TRBV and about 15 TRBJ segments. MiXCR, applied by TCRdb to the multiplex PCR reads, yields one record per CDR3 protein. The V and J calls come from TCRdb's annotation, not from the publication. The sample gives 350,000 to 500,000 distinct CDR3 sequences, 21% of which show up once; roughly an eighth is in the top ten. The sample in question was peripheral blood mononuclear cells (PBMCs), obtained when the disease was refractory, from a patient treated with antithyroid drugs. The sequence was obtained from a female donor with Graves disease.

The CDR3 sequence is CASSMTGASEETQYF. The CDR3 DNA follows: TGTGCCAGCAGCATGACAGGGGCCTCCGAAGAGACCCAGTACTTC. The V and J genes are TRBV7-3 and TRBJ2-5, with 8 bases that match TRBD1. This CDR3 is built from 15 residues. Trimming at V came to 5 bases and at J to 3 bases, leaving 8 bases not matched to a gene. The germline gives CDR1 SGHTA, CDR2 FQGTGA.